This T cell receptor (beta chain) was identified during a study of low-dose radiotherapy and immunotherapy resistance in tumors. In the study overall: Cohort 2's total reached 13 Gy over 26 weeks, at 1 Gy per fraction every two weeks. A daily 300 mg dose of oral aspirin was taken by patients for four cycles from cycle 1 day 1.

Indicated time point: before trial treatment. TRAV- and TRBV-specific primers primed first-strand cDNA, covering alpha and beta chains. A constant-region primer paired with the V-primer adapter amplified TCRs over 20 PCR cycles. With in vitro transcription, the isolated mRNA was amplified. TCRdb ran MiXCR on the reads and lists one entry per CDR3 protein. Among tens of thousands of distinct CDR3 sequences listed, about a sixth were seen once. This clonotype has at least ten counts. Trimming left V 4 bases short and J 4 bases short, with 16 bases between. The length of the CDR3 is 15 residues. Germline CDR1 reads MNHEY; CDR2 reads SMNVEV (reference sequence).

This sequence originates from a male donor with prostate cancer. This rearrangement joins TRBV27 to TRBJ1-2, with a weak D call TRBD1 (6 bases). Sequencing was performed on PBMCs, taken before treatment. CDR3 amino acids: CASSSAGRGAYGYTF. Here the CDR3 DNA reads TGTGCCAGCAGTTCCGCAGGCAGGGGCGCCTATGGCTACACCTTC.